Shown below are 9 T cell receptor beta chains from a single sample sequenced in a study of T-cell reconstitution after alpha-beta-depleted transplantation in children. Unique molecular identifiers were used in preparing the TCRbeta library. TCRdb passed the PCR reads through MiXCR, listing each CDR3 protein once. This table holds roughly 310,000 distinct CDR3 sequences, 20% to 30% found once. Specimen: PBMCs, mostly from graft donor cells, collected 180 days after TCRalphabeta/CD19-depleted stem cell transplant. The origin of the receptors is a male patient aged 10 to 17 who had a stem cell transplant for acute lymphoblastic leukemia, so the T cells may come from the graft donor.

This clonotype was observed a single time. The rearrangement joins TRBV3-1 to TRBJ2-5; D is possibly TRBD2 (6 bases). V lost 1 base to trimming and J lost 11 bases, with 8 bases between them. The CDR3 is 11 amino acids. Germline V gene lookup returns CDR1 LGHDT and CDR2 YNNKEL (reference sequence). The CDR3 sequence is CASSQATSQYF. As DNA, the CDR3 is TGTGCCAGCAGCCAAGCGACTAGTCAGTACTTC.

This clonotype showed up just a few times. The gene calls are TRBV10-3 and TRBJ1-4; D is possibly TRBD1 (6 bases). Germline V CDR1 and CDR2: ENHRY, SYGVKD. The CDR3 has 13 amino acids. Trimming removed 8 bases at V and 9 bases at J, with 16 bases between. Here the CDR3 DNA reads TGTGCCATCGAAGACCGGGGGGACAAAAAACTGTTTTTT. Amino acids: CAIEDRGDKKLFF.

V usage is TRBV29-1 and J usage is TRBJ2-5, with a weak D call TRBD2 (6 bases). This CDR3 region has 12 residues. V was clipped by 3 bases and J by 2 bases, with 7 bases between them. CDR1 is SQVTM and CDR2 is ANQGSEA in the germline V gene. The CDR3 loop is CSVDAGQETQYF. The CDR3 nucleotides read TGCAGCGTTGACGCGGGACAAGAGACCCAGTACTTC. Full variable domain (missing parts from reference TRBV29-1 and TRBJ2-5): SAVISQKPSRDICQRGTSLTIQCQVDSQVTMMFWYRQQPGQSLTLIATANQGSEATYESGFVIDKFPISRPNLTFSTLTVSNMSPEDSSIYLCSVDAGQETQYFGPGTRLLVL.

The chain links TRBV27 to TRBJ1-1; no firm D call. This CDR3 has 16 residues. Germline CDR1 is MNHEY and CDR2 is SMNVEV (reference sequence). The V end was cut by 5 bases, the J end by 1 base, with 17 bases between. DNA for the CDR3: TGTGCCAGCAGTCCACTATTCGAGGGATCGAACACTGAAGCTTTCTTT. It encodes CASSPLFEGSNTEAFF.

The rearrangement uses TRBV6-5 and TRBJ1-4; no definite D call. Trimming shortened V by 3 bases and J by 4 bases, and 12 bases separated the two germline ends. The CDR3 covers 15 residues. Germline V gives CDR1 MNHEY, CDR2 SVGAGI. As DNA, the CDR3 is TGTGCCAGCAGTTATAACAGATGGCTTAATGAAAAACTGTTTTTT. Amino acid sequence: CASSYNRWLNEKLFF.

Only a few counts were recorded for this clonotype. The gene calls are TRBV12-3 or TRBV12-4 and TRBJ2-2; 13 bases fit TRBD2. This CDR3 contains 16 residues. Trimming removed 8 bases from V and 1 base from J; junction bases left unmatched: 4. The CDR3, as DNA: TGTGCCAGCGCCCGACTAGCGGGAGGGAACACCGGGGAGCTGTTTTTT. This translates into CASARLAGGNTGELFF.

This chain uses TRBV27 with TRBJ2-7, with D possibly being TRBD1 (6 bases). V gave up 2 bases and J gave up 4 bases, with 18 bases separating them. Looked up from germline, CDR1 is MNHEY and CDR2 is SMNVEV (reference sequence). There are 16 residues in the CDR3. Here the CDR3 DNA reads TGTGCCAGCAGTTTAACCGGGACAATGAAGTCTTACGAGCAGTACTTC. It yields the protein CASSLTGTMKSYEQYF.

This clonotype has a handful of counts. V is TRBV12-3 or TRBV12-4 and J is TRBJ1-1, with D possibly being TRBD1 (5 bases). Trimming stripped 9 bases from V and 2 bases from J, with 13 bases between. CDR3 size: 13 residues. For the CDR3, the DNA is TGTGCCAGTAAAGACAGACTAAACACTGAAGCTTTCTTT. It is translated as CASKDRLNTEAFF.

The chain has TRBV24-1 and TRBJ2-6; TRBD1 or TRBD2 may be the D gene (5 bases each). The CDR3 contains 15 residues. CDR1 and CDR2 from the germline V gene are KGHDR and SFDVKD. Trimming pared 8 bases from V and 0 bases from J, leaving 10 bases between. The CDR3 loop is CATMGPYSGANVLTF. DNA of the CDR3: TGTGCCACCATGGGACCGTACTCTGGGGCCAACGTCCTGACTTTC.